The 31 T cell receptor beta chains below all came from one sample that was sequenced in a study of T cell changes during pregnancy in multiple sclerosis. This table comes from immunoSEQ multiplex PCR, and its TCRdb copy is limited to in-frame clones, with some not included. The sample includes 45,000 to 70,000 clones, approximately 90% seen only once; the top ten take approximately 0.15%. The material sequenced was CD4+ T cells from peripheral blood mononuclear cells, taken after pregnancy. Receptors originate from a female donor in good health, enrolled as a control in a pregnancy study.

V is TRBV6-4 and J is TRBJ1-2; 7 bases are shared with TRBD1. Germline lookup yields CDR1 MRHNA and CDR2 SNTAGT. V dropped 6 bases and J dropped 4; count of bases not matched to a gene: 8. This CDR3 comprises 14 residues. The CDR3, as DNA: TGTGCCAGCAGACCCTCCGGGACAGCCTATGGCTACACCTTC. This codes for CASRPSGTAYGYTF.

This chain links TRBV5-5 with TRBJ1-5; D is unresolved. The CDR3 extends over 14 amino acids. Germline assignment: CDR1 SGHKS and CDR2 YYEKEE (reference sequence). V was cut by 2 bases and J by 1 base, with 7 bases left in between. The CDR3 region is CASSFAGSNQPQHF. The DNA of the CDR3 is TGTGCCAGCAGCTTTGCGGGCAGCAATCAGCCCCAGCATTTT.

V gene TRBV5-6 combines with J gene TRBJ2-7; possible D gene TRBD1, 6 bases. The CDR3 runs 16 residues. Trimming removed 5 bases from V and 8 bases from J, with 26 bases in between. The germline gives CDR1 SGHDT, CDR2 YYEEEE. The CDR3 sequence: CASRLSGGSGSRKQYF. The DNA of the CDR3 is TGTGCCAGCAGACTGTCTGGGGGCTCAGGATCCAGGAAGCAGTACTTC.

The V gene is TRBV7-8, the J gene TRBJ1-1; 7 bases map to TRBD1. Trimming took 0 bases from V and 5 from J; bases not matched to a gene: 3. Looked up from germline, CDR1 is SGHVS and CDR2 is FQNEAQ. The CDR3 totals 14 residues. The CDR3 DNA reads TGTGCCAGCAGCTTAGCAGGGGGCGGGACTGAAGCTTTCTTT. As protein: CASSLAGGGTEAFF.

This chain connects TRBV5-6 to TRBJ1-4, with a possible D match to TRBD1 (5 bases). Trimming shortened V by 4 bases and J by 3 bases, and 10 bases separated the two germline ends. The germline V gene has CDR1 SGHDT and CDR2 YYEEEE. The CDR3 is 14 residues long. The CDR3 DNA reads as TGTGCCAGCAGCAAGGGGCTGGCTAATGAAAAACTGTTTTTT. Encoded protein: CASSKGLANEKLFF.

V is TRBV27 and J is TRBJ1-5; 7 bases map to TRBD1. This CDR3 comprises 14 residues. Germline CDR1 is MNHEY and CDR2 is SMNVEV (reference sequence). The junction had 8 bases not matched to a gene; V was cut back by 5 bases and J by 7 bases. CDR3 protein: CASSTQGSGQPQHF. CDR3 bases: TGTGCCAGCAGTACACAGGGGTCCGGGCAGCCCCAGCATTTT.

CDR3 in amino acids: CAWRIAGGRGEQFF. CDR3 bases: TGTGCCTGGAGAATAGCGGGGGGCCGGGGTGAGCAGTTCTTC. The chain uses TRBV30 and TRBJ2-1; 10 nucleotides agree with TRBD2. The J segment lost 9 bases and the V segment lost 3 bases, leaving 8 bases of the junction unmatched. From germline, CDR1 is GTSNPN and CDR2 SVGIG (reference sequence). The CDR3 is 14 amino acids. Drawing the rest from reference TRBV30 and TRBJ2-1, the complete variable domain is SQTIHQWPATLVQPVGSPLSLECTVEGTSNPNLYWYRQAAGRGLQLLFYSVGIGQISSEVPQNLSASRPQDRQFILSSKKLLLSDSGFYLCAWRIAGGRGEQFFGPGTRLTVL.

The rearrangement uses TRBV27 and TRBJ2-5; TRBD1 aligns across 7 bases. The length of the CDR3 is 16 residues. CDR1 is MNHEY, CDR2 SMNVEV, per germline (reference sequence). V shed 0 bases and J 2 bases; nucleotides not matched to a gene: 6. The CDR3 DNA follows: TGTGCCAGCAGTTTATCCCCTTACAGGGGACAAGAGACCCAGTACTTC. This sequence encodes CASSLSPYRGQETQYF.

The V call is TRBV11-3, the J call TRBJ1-3, with no clear D. Germline V CDR1 and CDR2: SGHNT, YENEEA. This CDR3 is 14 amino acids long. The germline V and J ends were trimmed by 2 bases and 0 bases, with 5 bases remaining between them. CDR3 DNA: TGTGCCAGCAGCTTACACAGCTCTGGAAACACCATATATTTT. It is translated as CASSLHSSGNTIYF.

The chain couples TRBV19 to TRBJ1-4, with D uncertain. The V end lost 5 bases, the J end lost 6 bases, and 16 bases lay between the germline ends. This CDR3 has 15 residues. Germline CDR1 is LNHDA and CDR2 is SQIVND (reference sequence). The CDR3 sequence is CASSPQEGGYEKLFF. CDR3 sequence (DNA): TGTGCCAGTAGTCCCCAGGAGGGAGGGTATGAAAAACTGTTTTTT.

The chain combines TRBV6-6 with TRBJ1-6, with D perhaps matching TRBD1 (5 bases). The germline gives CDR1 MNHNY, CDR2 SVGAGI (reference sequence). V was clipped by 8 bases and J by 8 bases, with 13 bases between them. CDR3 length: 13 amino acids. The CDR3 loop is CASQGQAYSPLHF. CDR3 nucleotides: TGTGCCAGCCAGGGCCAGGCGTATTCACCCCTCCACTTT.

The chain joins TRBV2 to TRBJ2-2, with TRBD1 as a possible D gene (5 bases). The CDR3 extends over 14 amino acids. Germline lookup yields CDR1 SNHLY and CDR2 FYNNEI. Trimming cost V 3 bases and J 6 bases, with 11 bases left between them. The CDR3 nucleotides are TGTGCCAGCAGTGAGGTGGGGCAGGCCGGGGAGCTGTTTTTT. Translation: CASSEVGQAGELFF.

The chain combines TRBV7-3 with TRBJ2-5, with 7 bases identical to TRBD2. Germline CDR1 is SGHTA and CDR2 is FQGTGA. The junction had 7 bases not matched to a gene; V was cut back by 5 bases and J by 1 base. This CDR3 has 15 amino acids. CDR3 residues: CASSRGRDTQETQYF. The CDR3, as DNA: TGTGCCAGCAGCCGAGGGAGGGATACCCAAGAGACCCAGTACTTC.

This rearrangement joins TRBV27 to TRBJ2-3, with D possibly matching TRBD1 (5 bases). CDR3 size: 14 residues. CDR1 and CDR2 (germline): MNHEY, SMNVEV (reference sequence). V was cut by 7 bases and J by 4 bases, with 15 bases left in between. Written as DNA, the CDR3 is TGTGCCAGCAAATACTCCCGACAGTCAGATACGCAGTATTTT. Its protein product is CASKYSRQSDTQYF.

V and J are TRBV5-1 and TRBJ2-7, with 8 bases aligning to TRBD1. Germline values: CDR1 SGHRS, CDR2 YFSETQ. J lost 0 bases, V lost 5 bases, and 4 bases had no gene match. The length of the CDR3 is 14 residues. The CDR3 bases are TGCGCCAGCAGACCGACAGGGGACTCCTACGAGCAGTACTTC. Its translation: CASRPTGDSYEQYF.

This rearrangement joins TRBV28 to TRBJ2-2, with 7 bases matching TRBD1. The CDR3 contains 12 residues. The germline CDR1 and CDR2 sequences are MDHEN and SYDVKM. The ends lost 8 bases at V and 6 bases at J; junction bases unmatched: 3. CDR3 residues: CASHRGAGELFF. CDR3 DNA: TGTGCCAGCCACAGGGGTGCCGGGGAGCTGTTTTTT.

The J gene is TRBJ2-7, the V gene TRBV5-6, with D tentatively TRBD1 (6 bases). Germline loops: CDR1 SGHDT, CDR2 YYEEEE. Between the trimmed V and J ends, which lost 5 bases and 7 bases, there was a span of 19 bases. The CDR3 runs to 14 residues. This CDR3 is CASRGKNRAREQYF. The CDR3 bases are TGTGCCAGCAGGGGAAAAAACAGGGCCCGTGAGCAGTACTTC.

This clone was observed a handful of times. The chain employs TRBV19 and TRBJ1-2, with D tentatively TRBD1 (5 bases). This CDR3 spans 18 amino acids. Trimming removed 6 bases at V and 0 bases at J, with 23 bases between. The germline gives CDR1 LNHDA, CDR2 SQIVND (reference sequence). The CDR3 is CASRGEGRVKRANYGYTF. In nucleotides, the CDR3 is TGTGCCAGTAGAGGGGAAGGTCGGGTAAAGAGAGCTAACTATGGCTACACCTTC.

The chain uses TRBV5-4 and TRBJ1-2, with D uncertain. Between the trimmed V and J ends, which lost 4 bases and 0 bases, there was a span of 13 bases. Germline V CDR1 and CDR2: SGHNT, YYREEE (reference sequence). This CDR3 is 15 amino acids long. The CDR3 region has the DNA TGTGCCAGCAGCCCCGCCCCGGGTTCTAACTATGGCTACACCTTC. It translates to CASSPAPGSNYGYTF.

The rearrangement joins TRBV27 to TRBJ2-7; 9 nucleotides match TRBD1. The CDR3 extends over 15 amino acids. V trimming: 2 bases; J trimming: 6 bases; junction bases outside the gene matches: 8. CDR1 is MNHEY, CDR2 SMNVEV, per germline (reference sequence). The CDR3 coding sequence is TGTGCCAGCAGTTTAATTTGGGACAGGGCTTTCGAGCAGTACTTC. Amino acid sequence: CASSLIWDRAFEQYF.

The chain employs TRBV7-9 and TRBJ1-2, with D perhaps matching TRBD1 (6 bases). The CDR3 contains 14 residues. Looked up from germline, CDR1 is SEHNR and CDR2 is FQNEAQ (reference sequence). The V end lost 4 bases, the J end lost 1 base, and 10 bases lay between the germline ends. This CDR3 reads CASSSTGLNYGYTF. In nucleotides, the CDR3 is TGTGCCAGCAGCTCGACAGGTCTTAACTATGGCTACACCTTC.

This clone was counted a single time. The rearrangement joins TRBV10-3 to TRBJ1-4; the match to TRBD1 covers 8 bases. The V gene's germline CDR1 is ENHRY and CDR2 SYGVKD. CDR3 length equals 17 residues. Trimming cost V 6 bases and J 0 bases; bases outside gene matches: 9. The CDR3 spells CAIRGTGRRATNEKLFF. CDR3 in DNA: TGTGCCATCAGGGGGACAGGTCGACGGGCAACTAATGAAAAACTGTTTTTT.

Here the CDR3 reads CASSLSRGFGNLDSEQYF. Here the CDR3 DNA reads TGTGCCAGCAGTTTATCCCGGGGTTTCGGGAATTTGGATTCCGAGCAGTACTTC. The rearrangement uses TRBV28 and TRBJ2-7, with TRBD2 as a possible D gene (5 bases). The length of the CDR3 is 18 residues. Trimming took off 1 base at V and 6 bases at J, with 25 bases between the two ends. CDR1 and CDR2 from the germline V gene are MDHEN and SYDVKM.

The rearrangement links TRBV5-6 to TRBJ2-7, with D tentatively TRBD1 (7 bases). Trimming removed 4 bases at V and 3 bases at J, with 14 bases between. Germline-derived CDR1 and CDR2 are SGHDT and YYEEEE. The CDR3 covers 14 residues. DNA for the CDR3: TGTGCCAGCAGCGCGGGACAGAGGATCTACGAGCAGTACTTC. Its translation is CASSAGQRIYEQYF.

This chain connects TRBV11-2 to TRBJ2-1; a weak D match, TRBD1 (6 bases). Germline V gives CDR1 SGHAT, CDR2 FQNNGV. V was pared by 5 bases and J by 0 bases, with 17 bases between. The CDR3 runs to 17 residues. CDR3 protein: CASSRTPKDSSYNEQFF. CDR3 in DNA: TGTGCCAGCAGCCGGACGCCCAAGGACAGCTCCTACAATGAGCAGTTCTTC.

The chain joins TRBV28 to TRBJ1-5; TRBD1 aligns across 8 bases. J lost 3 bases, V lost 1 base, and 5 bases had no gene match. CDR1 and CDR2 from the germline V gene are MDHEN and SYDVKM. The CDR3 spans 16 residues. The CDR3 DNA follows: TGTGCCAGCAGTTTATCCCAGGGGGCAAACAATCAGCCCCAGCATTTT. Its translation is CASSLSQGANNQPQHF. Drawing the rest from reference TRBV28 and TRBJ1-5, the complete variable domain is DVKVTQSSRYLVKRTGEKVFLECVQDMDHENMFWYRQDPGLGLRLIYFSYDVKMKEKGDIPEGYSVSREKKERFSLILESASTNQTSMYLCASSLSQGANNQPQHFGDGTRLSIL.

This chain uses TRBV7-3 with TRBJ1-1, with 7 positions matching TRBD1. Germline V gene data show CDR1 as SGHTA and CDR2 as FQGTGA. J gave up 1 base and V 5 bases, and 4 bases lay outside the gene matches. The CDR3 has 14 residues. This chain's CDR3 is CASSQGQRNTEAFF. Here the CDR3 DNA reads TGTGCCAGCAGCCAGGGACAGAGGAACACTGAAGCTTTCTTT.

This chain uses TRBV7-2 with TRBJ2-7; 8 bases agree with TRBD2. Germline trimming cut 4 bases from V and 0 bases from J; bases unmatched to any gene: 11. The germline gives CDR1 SGHTA, CDR2 FQGNSA. There are 17 residues in the CDR3. CDR3 coding DNA: TGTGCCAGCAGCTGGAGGCATGGCGGGGGGAGCTCCTACGAGCAGTACTTC. Translation: CASSWRHGGGSSYEQYF.

The CDR3 coding sequence is TGTGCCAGCAGCCCAACTTCGGTGGGCTTCACCGGGGAGCTGTTTTTT. It translates to CASSPTSVGFTGELFF. The J gene is TRBJ2-2, the V gene TRBV11-2, with D unclear. The CDR3 is made up of 16 amino acids. Germline V CDR1 and CDR2: SGHAT, FQNNGV. Trimming shortened V by 5 bases and J by 4 bases, and 17 bases separated the two germline ends.

This chain joins TRBV7-3 and TRBJ1-1; no reliable D call. Trimming took 2 bases from V and 3 from J, leaving 10 bases between them. This CDR3 spans 14 amino acids. Germline CDR1 reads SGHTA; CDR2 reads FQGTGA. The CDR3 loop reads CASSLAGSHTEAFF. The CDR3 nucleotides are TGTGCCAGCAGCTTAGCAGGCTCTCACACTGAAGCTTTCTTT.

V gene TRBV18 combines with J gene TRBJ2-1; D is unresolved. Germline CDR1 KGHSH, CDR2 LQKENI. Between the trimmed V and J ends, which lost 3 bases and 8 bases, there was a span of 8 bases. This CDR3 is 12 amino acids long. DNA for the CDR3: TGTGCCAGCTCACCCGAACTGTATGAGCAGTTCTTC. The encoded protein is CASSPELYEQFF. Supplemented by reference TRBV18 and TRBJ2-1, the full variable domain reads NAGVMQNPRHLVRRRGQEARLRCSPMKGHSHVYWYRQLPEEGLKFMVYLQKENIIDESGMPKERFSAEFPKEGPSILRIQQVVRGDSAAYFCASSPELYEQFFGPGTRLTVL.